The following is a TCR beta chain sequence with its context. The data were taken from a study of blood T cell repertoires in COVID-19. At the level of the study: Samples representing acute and convalescent COVID-19 were sourced from the United States, Italy and Spain. The cDNA or gDNA used as material had been derived from T cells, B-cell-depleted T cells, or PBMCs.

Followed over time, Seattle patients had been enrolled while infection was active. Authors' data handling: Scientists estimated how many nucleated cells there were by amplifying reference gene primers. Only in-frame clones appear in the TCRdb table, and some are missing; sequencing was by immunoSEQ multiplex PCR. V, J and clone size are those of that table, while D and trimming were read from the DNA. In the table there are more than 150,000 clones, roughly 79% of which are singletons. The CDR3 is 17 residues long. Germline V gene sequence: CDR1 PRHDT, CDR2 FYEKMQ (reference sequence). The ends were cut back, 3 bases at V and 0 bases at J, with 14 bases in the middle.

V gene TRBV13 combines with J gene TRBJ2-2, with D possibly being TRBD2 (5 bases). The receptor was derived from an elderly woman with COVID-19, enrolled during active disease. The sample consisted of peripheral blood. The chain's CDR3 is CASSFSGFHANTGELFF. CDR3 in DNA: TGTGCCAGCAGCTTCTCGGGATTCCACGCGAACACCGGGGAGCTGTTTTTT.